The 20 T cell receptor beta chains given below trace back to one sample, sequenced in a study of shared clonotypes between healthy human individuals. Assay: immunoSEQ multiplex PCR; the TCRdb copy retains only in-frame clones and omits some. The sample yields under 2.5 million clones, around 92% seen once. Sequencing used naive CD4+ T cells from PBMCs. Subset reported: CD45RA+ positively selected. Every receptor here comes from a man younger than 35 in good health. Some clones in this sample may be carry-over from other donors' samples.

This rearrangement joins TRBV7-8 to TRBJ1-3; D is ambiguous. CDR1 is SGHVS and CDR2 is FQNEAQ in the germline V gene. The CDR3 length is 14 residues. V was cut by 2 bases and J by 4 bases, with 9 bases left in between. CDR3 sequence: CASSLREPGNTIYF. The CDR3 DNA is TGTGCCAGCAGCTTAAGGGAACCCGGAAACACCATATATTTT.

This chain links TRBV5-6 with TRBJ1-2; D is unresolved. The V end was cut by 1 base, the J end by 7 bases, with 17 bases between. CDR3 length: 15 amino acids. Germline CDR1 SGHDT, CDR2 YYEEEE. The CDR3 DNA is TGTGCCAGCAGCTTGAGGGTGATGGGCCCTGGTGGCTACACCTTC. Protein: CASSLRVMGPGGYTF. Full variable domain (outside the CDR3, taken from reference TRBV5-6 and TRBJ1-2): DAGVTQSPTHLIKTRGQQVTLRCSPKSGHDTVSWYQQALGQGPQFIFQYYEEEERQRGNFPDRFSGHQFPNYSSELNVNALLLGDSALYLCASSLRVMGPGGYTFGSGTRLTVV.

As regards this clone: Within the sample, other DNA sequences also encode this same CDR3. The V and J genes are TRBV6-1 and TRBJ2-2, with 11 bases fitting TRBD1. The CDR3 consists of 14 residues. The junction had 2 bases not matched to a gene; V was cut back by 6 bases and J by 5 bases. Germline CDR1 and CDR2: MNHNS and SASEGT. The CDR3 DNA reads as TGTGCCAGCAGAGGACAGGGGGCTACCGGGGAGCTGTTTTTT. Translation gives CASRGQGATGELFF.

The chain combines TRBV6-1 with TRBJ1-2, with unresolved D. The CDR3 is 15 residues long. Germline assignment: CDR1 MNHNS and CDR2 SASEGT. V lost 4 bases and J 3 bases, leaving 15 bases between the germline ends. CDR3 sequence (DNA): TGTGCCAGCAGTGTGGGTCTCGAGGCTGACTATGGCTACACCTTC. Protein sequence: CASSVGLEADYGYTF.

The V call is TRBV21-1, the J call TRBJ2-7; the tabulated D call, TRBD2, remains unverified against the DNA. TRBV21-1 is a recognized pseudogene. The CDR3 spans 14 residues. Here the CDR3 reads CASTPWEQVYEQYF. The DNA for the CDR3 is TGTGCCAGCACCCCTTGGGAGCAGGTCTACGAGCAGTACTTC.

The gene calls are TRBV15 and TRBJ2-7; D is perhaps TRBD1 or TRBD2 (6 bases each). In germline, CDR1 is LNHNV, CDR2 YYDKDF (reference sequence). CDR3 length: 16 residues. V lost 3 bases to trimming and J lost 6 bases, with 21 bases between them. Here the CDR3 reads CATSRDPRGQPTEQYF. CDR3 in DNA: TGTGCCACCAGCAGGGACCCCCGGGGGCAACCTACCGAGCAGTACTTC.

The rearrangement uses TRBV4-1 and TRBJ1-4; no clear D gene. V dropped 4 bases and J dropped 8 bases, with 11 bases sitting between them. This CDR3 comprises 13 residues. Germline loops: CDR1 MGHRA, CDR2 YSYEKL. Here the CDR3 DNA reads TGCGCCAGCAGCCGGGTCCTGATGGAAAAACTGTTTTTT. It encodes CASSRVLMEKLFF.

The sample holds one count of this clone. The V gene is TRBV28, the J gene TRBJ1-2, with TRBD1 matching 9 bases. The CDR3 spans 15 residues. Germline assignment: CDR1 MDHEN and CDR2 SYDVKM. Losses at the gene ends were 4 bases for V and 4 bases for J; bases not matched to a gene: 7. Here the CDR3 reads CASSSPGTGIYGYTF. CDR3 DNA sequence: TGTGCCAGCAGTTCCCCCGGGACAGGGATCTATGGCTACACCTTC.

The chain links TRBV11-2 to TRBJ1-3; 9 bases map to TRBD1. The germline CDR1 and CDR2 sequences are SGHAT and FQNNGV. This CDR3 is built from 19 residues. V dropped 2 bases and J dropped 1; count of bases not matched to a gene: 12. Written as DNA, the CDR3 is TGTGCCAGCAGCTTAACGTTTGGGCTCGGGACAGGGTCTGGAAACACCATATATTTT. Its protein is CASSLTFGLGTGSGNTIYF.

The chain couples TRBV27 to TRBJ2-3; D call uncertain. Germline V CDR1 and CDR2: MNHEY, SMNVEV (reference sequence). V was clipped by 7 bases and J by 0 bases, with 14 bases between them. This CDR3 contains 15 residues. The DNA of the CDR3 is TGTGCCAGCACCCCGTGGCGGCTTAGCACAGATACGCAGTATTTT. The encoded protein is CASTPWRLSTDTQYF.

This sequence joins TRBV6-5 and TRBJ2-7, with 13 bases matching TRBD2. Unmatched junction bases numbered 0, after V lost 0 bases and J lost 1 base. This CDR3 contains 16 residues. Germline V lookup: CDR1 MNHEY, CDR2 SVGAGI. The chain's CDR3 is CASSYSLAGGSYEQYF. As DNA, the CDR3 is TGTGCCAGCAGTTACTCACTAGCGGGAGGGTCCTACGAGCAGTACTTC.

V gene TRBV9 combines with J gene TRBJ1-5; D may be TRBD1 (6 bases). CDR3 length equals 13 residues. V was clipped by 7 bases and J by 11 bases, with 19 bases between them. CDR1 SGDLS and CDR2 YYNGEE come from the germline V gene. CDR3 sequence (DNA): TGTGCCAGCGGGGACGGGACATTGACGGCCCAGCATTTT. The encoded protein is CASGDGTLTAQHF.

CDR3 nucleotides: TGTGCCAGCAGCTTTCGAGGCGCGCAAGAGACCCAGTACTTC. As protein: CASSFRGAQETQYF. This chain joins TRBV11-2 and TRBJ2-5; D not certain. Trimming cost V 3 bases and J 2 bases, with 10 bases left between them. The CDR3 is 14 amino acids. The germline V gene has CDR1 SGHAT and CDR2 FQNNGV.

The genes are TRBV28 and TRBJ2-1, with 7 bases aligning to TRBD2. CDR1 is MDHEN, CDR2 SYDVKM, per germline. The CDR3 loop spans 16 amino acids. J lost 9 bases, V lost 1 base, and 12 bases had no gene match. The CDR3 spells CASSLLGGSGLGEQFF. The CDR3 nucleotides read TGTGCCAGCAGTTTATTGGGCGGGAGTGGGTTGGGTGAGCAGTTCTTC.

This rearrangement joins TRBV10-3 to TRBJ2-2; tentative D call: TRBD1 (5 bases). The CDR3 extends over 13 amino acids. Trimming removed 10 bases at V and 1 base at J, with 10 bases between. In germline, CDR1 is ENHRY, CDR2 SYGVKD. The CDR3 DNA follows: TGTGCCACCAGACAGATGAACACCGGGGAGCTGTTTTTT. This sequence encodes CATRQMNTGELFF.

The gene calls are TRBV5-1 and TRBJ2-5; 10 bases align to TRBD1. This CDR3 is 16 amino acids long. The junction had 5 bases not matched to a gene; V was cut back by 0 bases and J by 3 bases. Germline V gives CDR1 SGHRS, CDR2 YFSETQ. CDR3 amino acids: CASSLGYGTGEETQYF. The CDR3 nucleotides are TGCGCCAGCAGCTTGGGATATGGGACAGGGGAAGAGACCCAGTACTTC.

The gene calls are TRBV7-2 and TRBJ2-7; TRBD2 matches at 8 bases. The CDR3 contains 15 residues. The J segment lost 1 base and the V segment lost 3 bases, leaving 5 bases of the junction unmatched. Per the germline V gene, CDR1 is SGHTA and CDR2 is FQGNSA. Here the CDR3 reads CASSFQSGSSYEQYF. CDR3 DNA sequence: TGTGCCAGCAGCTTCCAGAGCGGGAGTTCCTACGAGCAGTACTTC.

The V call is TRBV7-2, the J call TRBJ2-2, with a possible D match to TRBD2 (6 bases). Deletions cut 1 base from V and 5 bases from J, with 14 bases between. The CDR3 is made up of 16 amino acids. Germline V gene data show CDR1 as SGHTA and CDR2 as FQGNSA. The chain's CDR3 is CASSLVVRGGTGELFF. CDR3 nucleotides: TGTGCCAGCAGCTTAGTTGTGCGGGGCGGGACCGGGGAGCTGTTTTTT.

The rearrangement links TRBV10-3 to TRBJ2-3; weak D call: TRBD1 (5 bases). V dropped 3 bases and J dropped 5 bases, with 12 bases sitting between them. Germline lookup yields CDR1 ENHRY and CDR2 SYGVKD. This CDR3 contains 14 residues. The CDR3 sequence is CAISEGQTEDTQYF. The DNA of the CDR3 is TGTGCCATCAGTGAAGGACAAACTGAAGATACGCAGTATTTT.

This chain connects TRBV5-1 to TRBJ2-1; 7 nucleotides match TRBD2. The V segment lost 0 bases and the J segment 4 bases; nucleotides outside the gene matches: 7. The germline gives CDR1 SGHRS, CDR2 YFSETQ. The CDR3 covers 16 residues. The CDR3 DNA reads TGCGCCAGCAGCTTGGAGGCGGGAGCCCTTTACAATGAGCAGTTCTTC. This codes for CASSLEAGALYNEQFF.